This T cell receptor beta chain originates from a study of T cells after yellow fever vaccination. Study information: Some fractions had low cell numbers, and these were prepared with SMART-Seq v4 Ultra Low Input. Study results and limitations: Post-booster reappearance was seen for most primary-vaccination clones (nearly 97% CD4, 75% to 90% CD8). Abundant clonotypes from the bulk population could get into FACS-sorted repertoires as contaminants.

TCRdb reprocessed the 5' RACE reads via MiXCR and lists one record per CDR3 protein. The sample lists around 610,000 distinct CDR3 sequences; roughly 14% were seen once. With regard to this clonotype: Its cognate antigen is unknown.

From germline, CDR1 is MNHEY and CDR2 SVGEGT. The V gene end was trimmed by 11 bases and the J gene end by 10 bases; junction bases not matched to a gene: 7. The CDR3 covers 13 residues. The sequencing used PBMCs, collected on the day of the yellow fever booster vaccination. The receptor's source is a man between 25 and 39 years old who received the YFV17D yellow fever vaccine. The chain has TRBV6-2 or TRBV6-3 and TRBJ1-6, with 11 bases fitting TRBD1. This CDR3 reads CAGGQGARSPLHF. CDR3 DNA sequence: TGTGCCGGTGGACAGGGGGCGAGGTCACCCCTCCACTTT.